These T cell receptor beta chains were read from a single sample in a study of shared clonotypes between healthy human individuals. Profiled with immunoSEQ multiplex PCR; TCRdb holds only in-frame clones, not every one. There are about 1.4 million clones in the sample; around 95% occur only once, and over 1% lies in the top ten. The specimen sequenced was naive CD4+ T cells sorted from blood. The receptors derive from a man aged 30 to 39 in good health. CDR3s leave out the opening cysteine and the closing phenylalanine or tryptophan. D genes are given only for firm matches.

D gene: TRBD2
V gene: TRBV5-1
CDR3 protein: ASSVGLAGGDEQY

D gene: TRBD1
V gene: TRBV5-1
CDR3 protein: ASRGQSTNEKLF

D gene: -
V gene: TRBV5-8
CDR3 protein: ASSLVQGGGYT

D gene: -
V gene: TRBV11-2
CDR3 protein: ASTPGQTFEKLF

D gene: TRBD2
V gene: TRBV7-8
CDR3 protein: ASSLGLAGSSYNEQF

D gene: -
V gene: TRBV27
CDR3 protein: ASTKGAGYNEQF

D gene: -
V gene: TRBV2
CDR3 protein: ASSRTTNTEAF

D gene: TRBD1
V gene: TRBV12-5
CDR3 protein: ASGLVVGQGPGGYGYT

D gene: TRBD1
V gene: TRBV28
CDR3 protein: ASTQGTGGFGELF

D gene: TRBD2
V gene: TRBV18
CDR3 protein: ASSRTSGANTGELF

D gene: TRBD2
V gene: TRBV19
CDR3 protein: ATSGPDYEQY

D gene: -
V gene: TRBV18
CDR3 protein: ASSPPVADTGETQY

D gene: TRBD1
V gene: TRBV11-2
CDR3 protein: ASSDLGRGKANYGYT

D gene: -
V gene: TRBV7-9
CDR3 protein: ASAERTYNEQF

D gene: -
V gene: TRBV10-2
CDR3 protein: ASSAGETQY

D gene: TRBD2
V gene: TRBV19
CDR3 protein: ASSRRGLAGGPIGELF

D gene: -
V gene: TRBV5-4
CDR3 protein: ASSPSGGAIDEQF

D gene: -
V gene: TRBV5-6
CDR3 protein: ASSPAGWETQY

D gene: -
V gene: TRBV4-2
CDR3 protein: ASSQLGGRGSGANVLT

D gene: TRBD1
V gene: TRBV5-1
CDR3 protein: ASSLPRQGASYNEQF

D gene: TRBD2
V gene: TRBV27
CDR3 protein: ASTISRTSGRLGEQY

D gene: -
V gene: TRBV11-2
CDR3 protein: ASSLGRNNEQF

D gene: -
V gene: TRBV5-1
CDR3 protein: ASSLDPHSTDTQY

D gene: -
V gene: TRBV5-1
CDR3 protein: ASSFPSWAGTADTQY

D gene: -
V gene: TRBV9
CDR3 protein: ASSATLGLTGNTIY

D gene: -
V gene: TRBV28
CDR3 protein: ASSFSAGNGYT

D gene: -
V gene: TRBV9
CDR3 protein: ASSEEYPTDTQY

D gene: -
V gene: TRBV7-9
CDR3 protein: ASSLEQGTEAF

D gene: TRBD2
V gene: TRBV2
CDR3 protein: ASSERLSSSSGNQNEQF

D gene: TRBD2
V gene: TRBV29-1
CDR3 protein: SVGGRGENEQF

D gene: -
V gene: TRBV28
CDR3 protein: ASSLTTSTDTQY

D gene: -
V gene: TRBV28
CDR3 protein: ASSLLHSIYGYT

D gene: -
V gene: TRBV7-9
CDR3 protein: ASSLMTGNTEAF

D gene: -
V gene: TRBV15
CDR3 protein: ATSTPVSGAHEKLF

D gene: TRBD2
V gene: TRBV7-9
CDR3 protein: ASSLGGLAGVVDTQY

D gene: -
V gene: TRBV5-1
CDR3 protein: ASSLRSQRSQETQY

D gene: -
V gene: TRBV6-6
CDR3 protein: ASSPHPGASEQY

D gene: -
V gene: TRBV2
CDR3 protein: ASSVDVYEQY

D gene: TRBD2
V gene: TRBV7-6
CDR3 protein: ASRRALGLAGADTQY

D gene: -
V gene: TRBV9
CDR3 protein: ASSVRHGDKNTGELF